The rows below give T cell receptor beta chains drawn from one sample of a study of shared clonotypes between healthy human individuals. This table comes from immunoSEQ multiplex PCR, and its TCRdb copy is limited to in-frame clones, with some not included. This table has some 350,000 clones, approximately 79% appearing once. Input material: memory CD4+ T cells sorted from blood. Receptor source: a man aged 25 to 40 in good health. The CDR3 runs from the conserved cysteine through the conserved F or W. The order of the fields is V gene, D gene, clone size, J gene, CDR3 DNA, CDR3 protein. A D gene is named only where the DNA matches it firmly. Clone sizes are given selectively: once, few, many, or a class where the clone is expanded.

TRBV6-5,TRBD1,-,TRBJ1-5,TGTGCCAGCAAGGAGGACAGGGGATCTCAGCCCCAGCATTTT,CASKEDRGSQPQHF
TRBV10-1,-,-,TRBJ2-5,TGCGCCAGCAGTGACCGAGGCGTTCAAGAGACCCAGTACTTC,CASSDRGVQETQYF
TRBV18,-,-,TRBJ1-1,TGTGCCAGCTCACCATCGTACGGACTGGGAGCTTTCTTT,CASSPSYGLGAFF
TRBV18,TRBD1,-,TRBJ2-3,TGTGCCAGCTCCCCCGGGACAGGGGCCACAGATACGCAGTATTTT,CASSPGTGATDTQYF
TRBV5-1,-,-,TRBJ2-1,TGCGCCAGCAGCTGGGGGACTTCACAGTTCTTC,CASSWGTSQFF
TRBV7-9,TRBD1,-,TRBJ1-2,TGTGCCAGCAGCCGGACAGGGGGCGGCTTCACTGGCTACACCTTC,CASSRTGGGFTGYTF
TRBV28,TRBD1,-,TRBJ2-3,TGTGCCAGCAGCCCGACAGGGGTTTTCACAGATACGCAGTATTTT,CASSPTGVFTDTQYF
TRBV2,-,-,TRBJ2-7,TGTGCCAGCAGTTTTAGGAGTACCTACGAGCAGTACTTC,CASSFRSTYEQYF
TRBV6-5,TRBD1,few,TRBJ1-4,TGTGCCAGCAGAAGCCGGGACAGATATGAAAAACTGTTTTTT,CASRSRDRYEKLFF
TRBV28,-,few,TRBJ1-5,TGTGCCAGTTTCAGGGGTAGTAGCAATCAGCCCCAGCATTTT,CASFRGSSNQPQHF
TRBV5-1,TRBD1,-,TRBJ1-5,TGCGCCAGCAGCCTCGGACAGGGAGGTCAGCCCCAGCATTTT,CASSLGQGGQPQHF
TRBV9,-,-,TRBJ2-2,TGTGCCAGCAGCGTAATGGTCGCCGGGGAGCTGTTTTTT,CASSVMVAGELFF
TRBV2,-,-,TRBJ2-3,TGTGCCAGCAGCCGGGACTTCTCCACAGATACGCAGTATTTT,CASSRDFSTDTQYF
TRBV6-1,-,once,TRBJ2-2,TGTGCCACTGGAACAGGGTACACCGGGGAGCTGTTTTTT,CATGTGYTGELFF
TRBV6-1,-,-,TRBJ1-3,TGTGCCAGCAGTGCAGGGCTATTAGGAGGAAACACCATATATTTT,CASSAGLLGGNTIYF
TRBV7-9,TRBD2,-,TRBJ2-7,TGTGCCAGCAGCAATTCTGTAGCGGGAGGCTCCTACGAGCAGTACTTC,CASSNSVAGGSYEQYF
TRBV5-5,-,once,TRBJ1-1,TGTGCCAGCAGCTACTGGACAGCAGCGACGGACACTGAAGCTTTCTTT,CASSYWTAATDTEAFF
TRBV14,TRBD2,-,TRBJ2-1,TGTGCCAGCAGCCGCCGGGGACTAGCGGGAGGTCTGGACAATGAGCAGTTCTTC,CASSRRGLAGGLDNEQFF
TRBV11-2,TRBD2,once,TRBJ2-7,TGTGCCAGCAGTAATGAGCGGGGCCTCGAGCAGTACTTC,CASSNERGLEQYF
TRBV7-2,-,-,TRBJ2-7,TGTGCCAGCAGCCCAGGGTCCCACGAGCAGTACTTC,CASSPGSHEQYF
TRBV7-2,-,-,TRBJ2-5,TGTGCCAGCAGCGGAGGAGAGGTCGGGACCCAGTACTTC,CASSGGEVGTQYF
TRBV7-9,-,-,TRBJ2-3,TGTGCCAGCAGCTTATCGACAGCTAGCACAGATACGCAGTATTTT,CASSLSTASTDTQYF
TRBV28,-,few,TRBJ2-2,TGTGCCAGCATGGAACAGGCCGGGGAGCTGTTTTTT,CASMEQAGELFF
TRBV7-2,-,-,TRBJ1-1,TGTGCCAGCGTCGCTTATCAGGGGATGAACACTGAAGCTTTCTTT,CASVAYQGMNTEAFF
TRBV7-9,-,many,TRBJ2-1,TGTGCCAGCAGCTTCCGTCGACTAGACGACGGCAATGAGCAGTTCTTC,CASSFRRLDDGNEQFF
TRBV4-3,-,few,TRBJ2-7,TGCGCCAGCAGCCTTCAACGGGGGGCCCACGAGCAGTACTTC,CASSLQRGAHEQYF